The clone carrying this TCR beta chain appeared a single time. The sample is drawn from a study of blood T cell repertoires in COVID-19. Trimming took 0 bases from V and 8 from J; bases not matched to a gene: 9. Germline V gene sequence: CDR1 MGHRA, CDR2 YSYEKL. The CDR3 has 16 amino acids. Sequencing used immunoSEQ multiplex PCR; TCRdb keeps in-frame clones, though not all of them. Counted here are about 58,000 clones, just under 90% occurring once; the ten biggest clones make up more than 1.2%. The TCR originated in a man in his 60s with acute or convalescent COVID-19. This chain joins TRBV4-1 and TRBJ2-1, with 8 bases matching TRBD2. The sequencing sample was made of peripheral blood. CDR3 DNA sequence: TGCGCCAGCAGCCAAGATGGTCTAGCGGGCGCGGATGAGCAGTTCTTC. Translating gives CASSQDGLAGADEQFF.